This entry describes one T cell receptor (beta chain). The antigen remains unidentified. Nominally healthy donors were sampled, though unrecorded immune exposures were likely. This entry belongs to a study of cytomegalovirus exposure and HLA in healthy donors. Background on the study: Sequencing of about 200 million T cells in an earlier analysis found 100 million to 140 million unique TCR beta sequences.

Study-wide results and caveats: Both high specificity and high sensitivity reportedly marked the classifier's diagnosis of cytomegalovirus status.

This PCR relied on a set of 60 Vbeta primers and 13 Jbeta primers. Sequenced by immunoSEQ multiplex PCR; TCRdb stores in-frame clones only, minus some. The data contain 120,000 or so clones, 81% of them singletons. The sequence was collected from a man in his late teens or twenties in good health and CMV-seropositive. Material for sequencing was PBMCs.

The CDR3: CATSRAGQLETQYF. CDR3 coding DNA: TGTGCCACCAGCAGAGCTGGACAATTGGAGACCCAGTACTTC. The chain recombines TRBV15 with TRBJ2-5, with D perhaps matching TRBD1 (5 bases). Germline CDR1 LNHNV, CDR2 YYDKDF (reference sequence). CDR3 length: 14 amino acids. Trimming removed 1 base from V and 5 bases from J, with 11 bases in between.